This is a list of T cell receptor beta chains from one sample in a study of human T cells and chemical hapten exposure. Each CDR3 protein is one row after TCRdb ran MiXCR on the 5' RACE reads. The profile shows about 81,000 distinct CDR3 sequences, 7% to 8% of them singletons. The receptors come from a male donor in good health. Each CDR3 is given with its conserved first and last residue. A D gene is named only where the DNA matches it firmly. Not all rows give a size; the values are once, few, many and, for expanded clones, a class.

CDR3aa: CASQRSRFNSPLHF; CDR3nt: TGTGCTTCTCAAAGGTCCAGATTCAATTCACCCCTCCACTTT; v_gene: TRBV12-3/TRBV12-4; d_gene: .; j_gene: TRBJ1-6; abundance: few
CDR3aa: CASSFVEALNTEAFF; CDR3nt: TGTGCCAGCAGCTTCGTGGAGGCCTTGAACACTGAAGCTTTCTTT; v_gene: TRBV5-4; d_gene: .; j_gene: TRBJ1-1; abundance: .
CDR3aa: CASSRSGANEKLFF; CDR3nt: TGTGCCAGCAGCCGCTCTGGAGCTAATGAAAAACTGTTTTTT; v_gene: TRBV7-9; d_gene: .; j_gene: TRBJ1-4; abundance: few
CDR3aa: CANPGGCSNQPQHF; CDR3nt: TGTGCCAATCCAGGGGGGTGTAGCAATCAGCCCCAGCATTTT; v_gene: TRBV27; d_gene: TRBD1; j_gene: TRBJ1-5; abundance: few
CDR3aa: CASSLEPAGTPNAEAFF; CDR3nt: TGCGCCAGCAGCTTGGAACCCGCCGGGACACCGAATGCTGAAGCTTTCTTT; v_gene: TRBV5-1; d_gene: .; j_gene: TRBJ1-1; abundance: many
CDR3aa: CASSQGYGTYEQYF; CDR3nt: TGTGCCAGCAGCCAAGGTTACGGGACCTACGAGCAGTACTTC; v_gene: TRBV3-1; d_gene: .; j_gene: TRBJ2-7; abundance: .
CDR3aa: CASRLTGELFF; CDR3nt: TGTGCCAGCAGATTGACCGGGGAGCTGTTTTTT; v_gene: TRBV7-9; d_gene: .; j_gene: TRBJ2-2; abundance: few
CDR3aa: CASSSLAQGKSYNEQFF; CDR3nt: TGTGCCAGCAGCTCCCTGGCCCAGGGGAAGTCCTACAATGAGCAGTTCTTC; v_gene: TRBV7-9; d_gene: .; j_gene: TRBJ2-1; abundance: few
CDR3aa: CASSPGTGGINPTSGRLGETQYF; CDR3nt: TGTGCCAGCAGTCCTGGGACAGGGGGAATAAACCCGACTAGCGGGAGACTGGGAGAGACCCAGTACTTC; v_gene: TRBV12-3/TRBV12-4; d_gene: .; j_gene: TRBJ2-5; abundance: .
CDR3aa: CASSPGLAGVPEQYF; CDR3nt: TGTGCCAGCAGCCCCGGACTAGCGGGGGTACCCGAGCAGTACTTC; v_gene: TRBV7-2; d_gene: TRBD2; j_gene: TRBJ2-7; abundance: many